This T cell receptor (beta chain) was recorded in a study of early T cells in non-severe SARS-CoV-2 infection. Study context: Bulk RNA taken from unsorted whole blood was sequenced, leaving chains unpaired.

Attached unique molecular identifiers marked individual cDNA molecules. A single record per CDR3 protein comes from TCRdb applying MiXCR to the 5' RACE reads. The table lists 45,000 to 75,000 distinct CDR3 sequences, around 6% of them singletons. The CDR3 is 13 residues long. Germline V gene data show CDR1 as LNHNV and CDR2 as YYDKDF (reference sequence). The V and J ends lost 6 bases and 1 base respectively, with 9 bases between them. This receptor was identified in an adult who was a healthcare worker with PCR-confirmed SARS-CoV-2 infection or an uninfected control (not recorded which). The sequenced sample was whole blood. V is TRBV15 and J is TRBJ1-1; D unresolved. CDR3 in DNA: TGTGCCACCAGTATCGTACGGAACACTGAAGCTTTCTTT. Residues: CATSIVRNTEAFF.